These 32 T cell receptor beta chains came from one sample sequenced in a study of CD8 T cells in ankylosing spondylitis. TCRdb reprocessed the 5' RACE reads via MiXCR and lists one record per CDR3 protein. The data contain 250,000 to 300,000 distinct CDR3 sequences, roughly 20% of them singletons. What was sequenced was blood, either unsorted or a sorted T cell fraction (not recorded which). Receptors originate from a male donor with ankylosing spondylitis or in good health (not recorded which).

J is TRBJ1-6 and V is TRBV5-1, with a tentative D call TRBD1 (6 bases). V was cut by 1 base and J by 7 bases, with 9 bases left in between. This CDR3 comprises 14 residues. Germline V lookup: CDR1 SGHRS, CDR2 YFSETQ. CDR3 sequence (DNA): TGCGCCAGCAGCTTGCAGGGGCGGAATTCACCCCTCCACTTT. This codes for CASSLQGRNSPLHF.

This clonotype was found a few times. The chain recombines TRBV6-1 with TRBJ1-5; a weak D match, TRBD1 (6 bases). CDR3 length: 17 amino acids. The V end was cut by 6 bases, the J end by 3 bases, with 21 bases between. Germline CDR1 reads MNHNS; CDR2 reads SASEGT. The CDR3 protein is CASRGSGQGPPNQPQHF. The CDR3 DNA reads TGTGCCAGCAGAGGGTCGGGGCAGGGGCCCCCCAATCAGCCCCAGCATTTT.

The chain uses TRBV28 and TRBJ1-2; 8 bases map to TRBD1. The CDR3 length is 14 residues. Germline assignment: CDR1 MDHEN and CDR2 SYDVKM. V trimming: 5 bases; J trimming: 5 bases; junction bases outside the gene matches: 7. CDR3: CASSRAGTGYGYTF. CDR3 coding DNA: TGTGCCAGCAGTAGGGCGGGGACAGGATATGGCTACACCTTC.

This clonotype was counted between two and nine times. The J gene is TRBJ2-1, the V gene TRBV7-3; possibly TRBD1 or TRBD2 for D (7 bases each). Trimming pared 5 bases from V and 10 bases from J, leaving 15 bases between. The CDR3 covers 13 residues. Germline CDR1 reads SGHTA; CDR2 reads FQGTGA. CDR3 sequence reads: CASSAGGVGEQFF. The CDR3 DNA reads as TGTGCCAGCAGCGCAGGGGGGGTAGGGGAGCAGTTCTTC. Full variable domain (remainder filled in from reference TRBV7-3 and TRBJ2-1): GAGVSQTPSNKVTEKGKYVELRCDPISGHTALYWYRQSLGQGPEFLIYFQGTGAADDSGLPNDRFFAVRPEGSVSTLKIQRTERGDSAVYLCASSAGGVGEQFFGPGTRLTVL.

The genes are TRBV12-3 or TRBV12-4 and TRBJ1-1; D unresolved. The CDR3 is made up of 11 amino acids. The ends were cut back, 8 bases at V and 3 bases at J, with 7 bases in the middle. The CDR3 nucleotides are TGTGCCAGCGTAAAGTACACTGAAGCTTTCTTT. Residues: CASVKYTEAFF.

The V gene is TRBV20-1, the J gene TRBJ2-2; tentative D call: TRBD2 (6 bases). Between the trimmed V and J ends, which lost 6 bases and 9 bases, there was a span of 23 bases. CDR3 length: 15 amino acids. Germline CDR1 reads DFQATT; CDR2 reads SNEGSKA (reference sequence). CDR3 in amino acids: CSAPPRSGSHRELFF. In DNA, the CDR3 is TGCAGTGCCCCCCCTCGAAGCGGGTCTCACCGGGAGCTGTTTTTT.

This clonotype was counted ten times or more. The rearrangement uses TRBV5-1 and TRBJ1-2; 9 bases fit TRBD1. The J segment lost 5 bases and the V segment lost 4 bases, leaving 3 bases of the junction unmatched. This CDR3 is 13 amino acids long. CDR1 is SGHRS, CDR2 YFSETQ, per germline. The DNA for the CDR3 is TGCGCCAGCAGCGGGACAGGGCGGTATGGCTACACCTTC. Its protein is CASSGTGRYGYTF.

The gene calls are TRBV7-3 and TRBJ2-1; no clear D. This CDR3 is 17 amino acids long. The germline CDR1 and CDR2 sequences are SGHTA and FQGTGA. Trimming pared 1 base from V and 3 bases from J, leaving 16 bases between. This CDR3 reads CASSLIPDAMGYNEQFF. CDR3 nucleotides: TGTGCCAGCAGCTTAATCCCGGACGCAATGGGCTACAATGAGCAGTTCTTC.

This clonotype was seen a single time. Since a much larger clone is just one base distant, this may be a read error. This chain links TRBV7-3 with TRBJ2-3; D call uncertain. There are 15 residues in the CDR3. Per germline, CDR1 SGHTA and CDR2 FQGTGA. For the CDR3, the DNA is TGTGCCAGCAGCTTAATTCCCGGGTTGGCAGATTCGCAGTATTTT. Translation gives CASSLIPGLADSQYF. Based on the CDR3 plus reference TRBV7-3 and TRBJ2-3, the full variable domain is GAGVSQTPSNKVTEKGKYVELRCDPISGHTALYWYRQSLGQGPEFLIYFQGTGAADDSGLPNDRFFAVRPEGSVSTLKIQRTERGDSAVYLCASSLIPGLADSQYFGPGTRLTVL.

This clonotype has ten or more counts. V usage is TRBV7-2 and J usage is TRBJ2-5; unclear D gene. Germline CDR1 SGHTA, CDR2 FQGNSA. Trimming removed 4 bases from V and 0 bases from J, with 6 bases in between. The CDR3 has 13 residues. The CDR3 spells CASSYGYQETQYF. CDR3 nucleotide sequence: TGTGCCAGCAGCTACGGTTACCAAGAGACCCAGTACTTC.

This clonotype was seen a few times. The chain joins TRBV6-1 to TRBJ1-1; a weak D match, TRBD1 (5 bases). Trimming took 6 bases from V and 1 from J, leaving 12 bases between them. CDR1 is MNHNS and CDR2 is SASEGT in the germline V gene. CDR3 length equals 14 residues. In DNA, the CDR3 is TGTGCCAGCAGGGTGACAGCATCGAACACTGAAGCTTTCTTT. Protein sequence: CASRVTASNTEAFF.

The V call is TRBV6-1, the J call TRBJ2-2; no reliable D call. The V end was cut by 8 bases, the J end by 2 bases, with 15 bases between. The V gene's germline CDR1 is MNHNS and CDR2 SASEGT. The CDR3 extends over 15 amino acids. CDR3 DNA sequence: TGTGCCAGCGAGACGGCAGAACCAAACACCGGGGAGCTGTTTTTT. It specifies CASETAEPNTGELFF.

This clonotype was detected ten times or more. The genes are TRBV15 and TRBJ1-6; D not certain. Germline CDR1 reads LNHNV; CDR2 reads YYDKDF (reference sequence). Trimming stripped 1 base from V and 6 bases from J, with 10 bases between. This CDR3 spans 15 amino acids. CDR3 amino acids: CATSRAASVNSPLHF. The CDR3 DNA is TGTGCCACCAGCAGAGCCGCGTCGGTTAATTCACCCCTCCACTTT. Variable domain in full (rest from reference TRBV15 and TRBJ1-6): DAMVIQNPRYQVTQFGKPVTLSCSQTLNHNVMYWYQQKSSQAPKLLFHYYDKDFNNEADTPDNFQSRRPNTSFCFLDIRSPGLGDTAMYLCATSRAASVNSPLHFGNGTRLTVT.

This chain uses TRBV20-1 with TRBJ2-7, with 12 bases identical to TRBD2. The CDR3 extends over 13 amino acids. The ends lost 7 bases at V and 6 bases at J; junction bases unmatched: 7. Germline V gene sequence: CDR1 DFQATT, CDR2 SNEGSKA (reference sequence). The CDR3 DNA reads TGCAGTGTCAGGGGGACTAGCGGGTTCGAGCAGTACGTC. This translates into CSVRGTSGFEQYV.

This clonotype was counted a few times. The J gene is TRBJ1-1, the V gene TRBV29-1; D not certain. V lost 4 bases to trimming and J lost 0 bases, with 9 bases between them. Germline values: CDR1 SQVTM, CDR2 ANQGSEA. This CDR3 is 13 amino acids long. This CDR3 reads CSVAGILNTEAFF. As DNA, the CDR3 is TGCAGCGTTGCTGGTATTTTGAACACTGAAGCTTTCTTT.

This clonotype was counted at least ten times. The chain couples TRBV2 to TRBJ1-6; D not certain. Looked up from germline, CDR1 is SNHLY and CDR2 is FYNNEI. Trimming cost V 4 bases and J 7 bases, with 11 bases left between them. The CDR3 covers 14 residues. The CDR3 DNA reads TGTGCCAGCAGTGTAACCCAGTCGAATTCACCCCTCCACTTT. Its protein product is CASSVTQSNSPLHF.

This clonotype occurred a few times. Here the CDR3 reads CASRRDRGTDTQYF. Written as DNA, the CDR3 is TGTGCCAGCAGGCGGGATCGGGGCACAGATACGCAGTATTTT. This chain uses TRBV12-3 or TRBV12-4 with TRBJ2-3, with D maybe TRBD2 (6 bases). There are 14 residues in the CDR3. V lost 6 bases and J lost 1, with 11 bases in between.

The chain combines TRBV4-1 with TRBJ2-1; D is perhaps TRBD2 (7 bases). Germline V gene sequence: CDR1 MGHRA, CDR2 YSYEKL. The CDR3 is 15 residues long. The ends were cut back, 2 bases at V and 2 bases at J, with 10 bases in the middle. CDR3 residues: CASSQSGGPYNEQFF. For the CDR3, the DNA is TGCGCCAGCAGCCAATCGGGGGGCCCCTACAATGAGCAGTTCTTC.

This chain connects TRBV5-1 to TRBJ2-3; 11 bases line up with TRBD2. This CDR3 spans 16 amino acids. From germline, CDR1 is SGHRS and CDR2 YFSETQ. The trim removed 4 bases at V and 5 bases at J, leaving 9 bases unmatched. CDR3 nucleotides: TGCGCCAGCAGCCCGACGACTAGCGGGACGGGAGATACGCAGTATTTT. Its translation is CASSPTTSGTGDTQYF. Together with reference TRBV5-1 and TRBJ2-3, the CDR3 gives the full variable domain: KAGVTQTPRYLIKTRGQQVTLSCSPISGHRSVSWYQQTPGQGLQFLFEYFSETQRNKGNFPGRFSGRQFSNSRSEMNVSTLELGDSALYLCASSPTTSGTGDTQYFGPGTRLTVL.

The rearrangement uses TRBV5-1 and TRBJ2-5; 10 bases fit TRBD2. CDR1 and CDR2 from the germline V gene are SGHRS and YFSETQ. This CDR3 is built from 16 residues. The V segment lost 4 bases and the J segment 5 bases; nucleotides outside the gene matches: 11. CDR3 loop: CASSPGLAERAETQYF. In nucleotides, the CDR3 is TGCGCCAGCAGCCCCGGACTAGCGGAAAGGGCGGAGACCCAGTACTTC.

This chain links TRBV9 with TRBJ2-6; 8 bases match TRBD1. Germline loops: CDR1 SGDLS, CDR2 YYNGEE. This CDR3 has 17 residues. Germline trimming cut 3 bases from V and 0 bases from J; bases unmatched to any gene: 5. For the CDR3, the DNA is TGTGCCAGCAGCGCGGGACAGGCGCTCTCTGGGGCCAACGTCCTGACTTTC. The encoded protein is CASSAGQALSGANVLTF.

This clonotype occurred a few times. V gene TRBV12-3 or TRBV12-4 combines with J gene TRBJ1-5, with no clear D. Trimming took 4 bases from V and 2 from J, leaving 18 bases between them. This CDR3 contains 17 residues. CDR3 protein: CASSSFIAVEGNQPQHF. The CDR3 coding sequence is TGTGCCAGCAGTTCGTTTATTGCGGTAGAAGGCAATCAGCCCCAGCATTTT.

This chain connects TRBV20-1 to TRBJ1-2, with D possibly TRBD1 on 5 matching bases. Trimming removed 0 bases from V and 4 bases from J, with 18 bases in between. Germline assignment: CDR1 DFQATT and CDR2 SNEGSKA (reference sequence). CDR3 length: 16 amino acids. Here the CDR3 reads CSAREPKRTRAYGYTF. CDR3 nucleotides: TGCAGTGCTAGAGAACCCAAAAGGACCAGGGCCTATGGCTACACCTTC.

This rearrangement joins TRBV5-1 to TRBJ2-7, with 9 bases fitting TRBD1. Losses at the gene ends were 2 bases for V and 5 bases for J; bases not matched to a gene: 8. Germline loops: CDR1 SGHRS, CDR2 YFSETQ. The CDR3 totals 15 residues. The CDR3 DNA reads TGCGCCAGCAGCTTCCCGCGGGACAGGGATCACGAGCAGTACGTC. The encoded protein is CASSFPRDRDHEQYV.

V is TRBV5-1 and J is TRBJ2-1; D possibly matches TRBD1 or TRBD2 (5 bases each). V dropped 7 bases and J dropped 5 bases, with 10 bases sitting between them. Germline V gene data show CDR1 as SGHRS and CDR2 as YFSETQ. The CDR3 is 12 amino acids. The CDR3 here is CASRDANNEQFF. The CDR3 nucleotides are TGCGCCAGCCGGGACGCGAACAATGAGCAGTTCTTC.

In its sample, this clonotype was seen a few times. This rearrangement joins TRBV20-1 to TRBJ2-1; the match to TRBD2 covers 10 bases. Germline loops: CDR1 DFQATT, CDR2 SNEGSKA (reference sequence). The J segment lost 3 bases and the V segment lost 6 bases, leaving 8 bases of the junction unmatched. This CDR3 is built from 15 residues. The CDR3 bases are TGCAGTGCCCTGCAGAGCGGGAGGGACTACAATGAGCAGTTCTTC. It yields the protein CSALQSGRDYNEQFF.

The V gene is TRBV5-1, the J gene TRBJ2-1; D might be TRBD1 (6 bases). Trimming stripped 6 bases from V and 2 bases from J, with 15 bases between. Germline-derived CDR1 and CDR2 are SGHRS and YFSETQ. The CDR3 has 15 residues. The CDR3: CASIIVPGAYNEQFF. CDR3 coding DNA: TGCGCCAGCATTATTGTGCCAGGGGCCTACAATGAGCAGTTCTTC.

The CDR3 region is CASSKGSATDTQYF. The CDR3 DNA follows: TGTGCCAGCAGCAAGGGCAGTGCCACAGATACGCAGTATTTT. The chain is built from TRBV11-3 and TRBJ2-3; no firm D call. CDR1 SGHNT and CDR2 YENEEA come from the germline V gene. The CDR3 has 14 amino acids. Trimming removed 5 bases at V and 2 bases at J, with 11 bases between. Supplemented by reference TRBV11-3 and TRBJ2-3, the full variable domain reads EAGVVQSPRYKIIEKKQPVAFWCNPISGHNTLYWYLQNLGQGPELLIRYENEEAVDDSQLPKDRFSAERLKGVDSTLKIQPAELGDSAVYLCASSKGSATDTQYFGPGTRLTVL.

The rearrangement links TRBV4-2 to TRBJ2-2; no clear D gene. V was shortened by 4 bases and J by 1 base, with 10 bases between the two germline ends. The CDR3 covers 15 residues. Germline V gene lookup returns CDR1 LGHNA and CDR2 YNFKEQ. In nucleotides, the CDR3 is TGTGCCAGCAGCCCCGCGAACTGGAACACCGGGGAGCTGTTTTTT. This sequence encodes CASSPANWNTGELFF.

This clonotype occurred many times. The rearrangement uses TRBV20-1 and TRBJ2-2; no definite D call. The germline V and J ends were trimmed by 2 bases and 4 bases, with 8 bases remaining between them. The germline V gene encodes CDR1 DFQATT and CDR2 SNEGSKA (reference sequence). The CDR3 contains 13 residues. CDR3 loop: CSARPLPTGELFF. For the CDR3, the DNA is TGCAGTGCTAGACCGCTACCCACCGGGGAGCTGTTTTTT.

This clonotype was seen more than once but under ten times. This chain uses TRBV4-1 with TRBJ2-4, with 10 bases identical to TRBD2. Germline trimming cut 2 bases from V and 0 bases from J; bases unmatched to any gene: 4. The germline V gene has CDR1 MGHRA and CDR2 YSYEKL. The CDR3 loop spans 17 amino acids. CDR3 sequence: CASSQLAGDKAKNIQYF. CDR3 sequence (DNA): TGCGCCAGCAGCCAACTAGCGGGGGACAAAGCCAAAAACATTCAGTACTTC.

The chain recombines TRBV7-3 with TRBJ2-2, with 10 bases lining up with TRBD2. V lost 4 bases, J lost 5 bases, and 7 bases stayed unmatched. The CDR3 has 16 amino acids. Germline CDR1 and CDR2: SGHTA and FQGTGA. The CDR3 protein is CASSSPLAGVTGELFF. CDR3 sequence (DNA): TGTGCCAGCAGCTCCCCCCTAGCGGGAGTAACCGGGGAGCTGTTTTTT.